The 21 T cell receptor beta chains listed next were all sequenced from one sample in a study of shared clonotypes between healthy human individuals. Using immunoSEQ multiplex PCR, the repertoire was profiled, and TCRdb retains in-frame clones only, with some absent. The profile shows approximately 1,500,000 clones, approximately 96% of them singletons. Sequenced: naive CD4+ T cells sorted from blood. This sample's subset: CD45RA+ positively selected. The source of these receptors is a man aged 30-40 years in good health.

This chain links TRBV7-2 with TRBJ2-7; 8 bases are shared with TRBD2. Germline V lookup: CDR1 SGHTA, CDR2 FQGNSA. With 1 base clipped from V and 4 bases from J, the junction kept 15 bases outside the gene matches. This CDR3 has 18 residues. Here the CDR3 reads CASSLESFPGLAAYEQYF. In DNA, the CDR3 is TGTGCCAGCAGCTTAGAGTCGTTCCCAGGACTAGCAGCTTACGAGCAGTACTTC.

This chain connects TRBV11-3 to TRBJ2-2; D might be TRBD2 (5 bases). The CDR3 is 14 amino acids. Looked up from germline, CDR1 is SGHNT and CDR2 is YENEEA. Trimming removed 2 bases from V and 5 bases from J, with 9 bases in between. Written as DNA, the CDR3 is TGTGCCAGCAGCTTACTTGCGGGTACCGGGGAGCTGTTTTTT. It translates to CASSLLAGTGELFF.

A remark on this clone: Other DNA sequences from this sample encode an identical CDR3 as well. CDR3 amino acids: CASSLVGTGELFF. CDR3 nucleotide sequence: TGCGCCAGCAGCTTGGTGGGCACCGGGGAGCTGTTTTTT. The chain uses TRBV5-1 and TRBJ2-2; D gene unclear. The CDR3 length is 13 residues. CDR1 and CDR2 from the germline V gene are SGHRS and YFSETQ. Between the trimmed V and J ends, which lost 0 bases and 4 bases, there was a span of 4 bases.

The chain couples TRBV5-4 to TRBJ2-6, with D tentatively TRBD1 (6 bases). This CDR3 has 18 amino acids. V lost 5 bases and J 0 bases, leaving 18 bases between the germline ends. The germline V gene has CDR1 SGHNT and CDR2 YYREEE (reference sequence). The CDR3, as DNA: TGTGCCAGCAGGCAACCTAACTCCAGGGGCTCTGGGGCCAACGTCCTGACTTTC. Amino acids: CASRQPNSRGSGANVLTF.

On this clone: Other DNA sequences in the same sample also yield this CDR3. This rearrangement joins TRBV7-9 to TRBJ2-5, with D uncertain. Germline V gene sequence: CDR1 SEHNR, CDR2 FQNEAQ (reference sequence). The V end lost 3 bases, the J end lost 3 bases, and 5 bases lay between the germline ends. The CDR3 contains 12 residues. CDR3 in amino acids: CASSLAEETQYF. In DNA form, the CDR3 reads TGTGCCAGCAGCTTGGCCGAAGAGACCCAGTACTTC.

The chain combines TRBV29-1 with TRBJ2-7; 7 nucleotides align to TRBD2. Germline values: CDR1 SQVTM, CDR2 ANQGSEA. The J segment lost 2 bases and the V segment lost 7 bases, leaving 20 bases of the junction unmatched. The CDR3 length is 17 residues. The CDR3 region has the DNA TGCAGCGCGTCTCAAGCCCCTACCGGGACTAACCCCTACGAGCAGTACTTC. Translated, it gives CSASQAPTGTNPYEQYF.

The chain recombines TRBV7-3 with TRBJ1-4, with D possibly matching TRBD1 (6 bases). The CDR3 totals 14 residues. Germline-derived CDR1 and CDR2 are SGHTA and FQGTGA. Trimming pared 1 base from V and 8 bases from J, leaving 11 bases between. CDR3 sequence reads: CASSLRPGDEKLFF. The CDR3 DNA is TGTGCCAGCAGCTTAAGGCCAGGGGACGAAAAACTGTTTTTT.

On this clone: This same CDR3 is encoded by further DNA sequences in the sample. The V and J genes are TRBV5-1 and TRBJ2-7; D perhaps matches TRBD2 (5 bases). Trimming stripped 4 bases from V and 0 bases from J, with 11 bases between. Germline-derived CDR1 and CDR2 are SGHRS and YFSETQ. CDR3 length: 14 residues. This CDR3 reads CASSSTGSSYEQYF. CDR3 coding DNA: TGCGCCAGCAGCAGTACGGGATCCTCCTACGAGCAGTACTTC.

The chain recombines TRBV18 with TRBJ2-1; D may be TRBD2 (5 bases). V was clipped by 0 bases and J by 8 bases, with 11 bases between them. The germline V gene has CDR1 KGHSH and CDR2 LQKENI. This CDR3 contains 14 residues. The CDR3 bases are TGTGCCAGCTCACCACCGATGGCGGGCGATGAGCAGTTCTTC. Its protein product is CASSPPMAGDEQFF.

The chain couples TRBV2 to TRBJ2-1; TRBD1 matches at 8 bases. The CDR3 has 15 residues. V lost 8 bases and J lost 1; bases outside the gene matches: 7. Germline V gene lookup returns CDR1 SNHLY and CDR2 FYNNEI. The CDR3 reads CASRDRSTSYNEQFF. The DNA of the CDR3 is TGTGCCAGCCGGGACAGGAGTACTTCCTACAATGAGCAGTTCTTC.

The gene calls are TRBV9 and TRBJ1-1; possible D gene TRBD1, 5 bases. Germline V CDR1 and CDR2: SGDLS, YYNGEE. The CDR3 length is 15 residues. The V and J ends lost 0 bases and 3 bases respectively, with 12 bases between them. The CDR3: CASSVGTLGDTEAFF. CDR3 bases: TGTGCCAGCAGCGTAGGCACCTTGGGGGACACTGAAGCTTTCTTT.

The chain carries TRBV19 and TRBJ2-1, with 10 bases aligning to TRBD2. CDR3 size: 16 residues. Losses at the gene ends were 5 bases for V and 4 bases for J; bases not matched to a gene: 8. Germline CDR1 LNHDA, CDR2 SQIVND (reference sequence). The CDR3 loop is CASSPPEREGYNEQFF. Here the CDR3 DNA reads TGTGCCAGTAGTCCCCCGGAGCGGGAGGGTTACAATGAGCAGTTCTTC. Drawing the rest from reference TRBV19 and TRBJ2-1, the complete variable domain is DGGITQSPKYLFRKEGQNVTLSCEQNLNHDAMYWYRQDPGQGLRLIYYSQIVNDFQKGDIAEGYSVSREKKESFPLTVTSAQKNPTAFYLCASSPPEREGYNEQFFGPGTRLTVL.

This chain joins TRBV5-1 and TRBJ2-1; D might be TRBD1 or TRBD2, each matching 6 bases. Per germline, CDR1 SGHRS and CDR2 YFSETQ. Trimming shortened V by 2 bases and J by 4 bases, and 13 bases separated the two germline ends. CDR3 length: 15 residues. CDR3 DNA: TGCGCCAGCAGCTTTTGGGGGGCGCGGTACAATGAGCAGTTCTTC. It is translated as CASSFWGARYNEQFF.

The table lists this clone with a count of one. The genes are TRBV28 and TRBJ2-5; 9 bases map to TRBD2. Germline V CDR1 and CDR2: MDHEN, SYDVKM. The V gene end was trimmed by 2 bases and the J gene end by 5 bases; junction bases not matched to a gene: 15. The CDR3 spans 18 residues. The CDR3 loop reads CASSLARLAGYQRETQYF. As DNA, the CDR3 is TGTGCCAGCAGTTTAGCCCGGCTAGCGGGATATCAAAGGGAGACCCAGTACTTC. The variable domain in full, completed from reference TRBV28 and TRBJ2-5, reads DVKVTQSSRYLVKRTGEKVFLECVQDMDHENMFWYRQDPGLGLRLIYFSYDVKMKEKGDIPEGYSVSREKKERFSLILESASTNQTSMYLCASSLARLAGYQRETQYFGPGTRLLVL.

V gene TRBV9 combines with J gene TRBJ2-2; D gene uncertain. Germline V gives CDR1 SGDLS, CDR2 YYNGEE. Trimming shortened V by 2 bases and J by 7 bases, and 6 bases separated the two germline ends. CDR3 length: 12 amino acids. CDR3 region: CASSVSGGELFF. The CDR3 bases are TGTGCCAGCAGCGTCTCTGGCGGGGAGCTGTTTTTT.

The genes are TRBV30 and TRBJ1-1; D not resolved. The V gene lost 0 bases and the J gene lost 0 bases, with 5 bases spanning the gap. Per the germline V gene, CDR1 is GTSNPN and CDR2 is SVGIG (reference sequence). The CDR3 extends over 13 amino acids. CDR3 in DNA: TGTGCCTGGAGTGTTTTGATGAACACTGAAGCTTTCTTT. Protein: CAWSVLMNTEAFF. Full variable domain (remainder filled in from reference TRBV30 and TRBJ1-1): SQTIHQWPATLVQPVGSPLSLECTVEGTSNPNLYWYRQAAGRGLQLLFYSVGIGQISSEVPQNLSASRPQDRQFILSSKKLLLSDSGFYLCAWSVLMNTEAFFGQGTRLTVV.

The chain links TRBV28 to TRBJ1-2, with D tentatively TRBD1 (5 bases). The V and J ends lost 2 bases and 4 bases respectively, with 17 bases between them. The CDR3 has 16 amino acids. Looked up from germline, CDR1 is MDHEN and CDR2 is SYDVKM. CDR3 DNA: TGTGCCAGCAGTTTAATTGGCCAGGGAAGGAGCTATGGCTACACCTTC. This encodes CASSLIGQGRSYGYTF.

The chain has TRBV5-1 and TRBJ2-1; 14 positions match TRBD2. CDR1 is SGHRS, CDR2 YFSETQ, per germline. The CDR3 extends over 19 amino acids. The V and J ends lost 0 bases and 9 bases, in that order; junction bases with no gene match: 14. The CDR3 DNA sequence: TGCGCCAGCAGCTTGGGATGGGTTCGGGGACTAGCGGGAGTGGGTGAGCAGTTCTTC. Amino acids: CASSLGWVRGLAGVGEQFF.

A single count supports this clone. The chain has TRBV5-1 and TRBJ2-2; 9 nucleotides match TRBD2. The CDR3 spans 16 residues. Looked up from germline, CDR1 is SGHRS and CDR2 is YFSETQ. V dropped 0 bases and J dropped 4; count of bases not matched to a gene: 4. DNA of the CDR3: TGCGCCAGCAGCTTGGTACTAGCGGGTAGCACCGGGGAGCTGTTTTTT. It translates to CASSLVLAGSTGELFF.

This clone has only one observation. This chain connects TRBV1 to TRBJ1-2; the D call in the table, TRBD1, was not verified against the DNA. TRBV1 is reported as a pseudogene. The CDR3 consists of 16 residues. The chain's CDR3 is CTSFRPRHFGRYGYTF. CDR3 in DNA: TGCACCAGCTTCCGACCTCGACATTTTGGTCGCTATGGCTACACCTTC.

The rearrangement uses TRBV4-3 and TRBJ2-2; 11 nucleotides line up with TRBD2. CDR3 length equals 18 residues. V lost 0 bases and J lost 4; bases outside the gene matches: 7. CDR1 is LGHNA, CDR2 YSLEER, per germline. For the CDR3, the DNA is TGCGCCAGCAGCCAAGAACCACTAGCGGGAGTGTCCACCGGGGAGCTGTTTTTT. Translating it yields CASSQEPLAGVSTGELFF.